These T cell receptor beta chains were read from a single sample in a study of T cell clonotyping in hematopoietic cell transplantation. Using immunoSEQ multiplex PCR, the repertoire was profiled, and TCRdb retains in-frame clones only, with some absent. The sample shows roughly 4,500 clones, over 75% of them seen only once. Here the sequenced sample was peripheral blood mononuclear cells, taken 180 days after allogeneic stem cell transplant. The receptors were sampled from a male patient between 55 and 70 years old who had an allogeneic stem cell transplant from an unrelated donor, so T cells may come from the graft donor. Some clones in this sample may be carry-over from other donors' samples. The CDR3 runs from the conserved cysteine through the conserved F or W. The D gene is left open where the match is weak. The size of a clone is reported for some rows only, either as once, few or many, or as a class for expanded clones.

>TRBD1|-|TRBJ1-2|TRBV29-1
CSVGTGTNYGYTF
TGCAGCGTTGGGACAGGAACTAACTATGGCTACACCTTC
>TRBD2|-|TRBJ2-3|TRBV7-3
CASSLFGTSSTDTQYF
TGTGCCAGCAGCTTATTCGGGACTAGCAGCACAGATACGCAGTATTTT
>-|-|TRBJ1-1|TRBV30
CAWSVYPGVNTEAFF
TGTGCCTGGAGTGTCTACCCAGGGGTGAACACTGAAGCTTTCTTT
>-|-|TRBJ2-5|TRBV7-2
CASSLAFGGPGTQYF
TGTGCCAGCAGCTTAGCGTTCGGCGGTCCAGGGACCCAGTACTTC
>-|-|TRBJ2-3|TRBV19
CASSGDSGNTDTQYF
TGTGCCAGTAGTGGGGACTCAGGGAACACAGATACGCAGTATTTT
>TRBD1|-|TRBJ1-2|TRBV6-6
CASRTGNYGYTF
TGTGCCAGCAGGACAGGGAACTATGGCTACACCTTC
>TRBD2|-|TRBJ2-2|TRBV28
CASRHSGGSPSGELFF
TGTGCCAGCAGACATAGCGGGGGTTCACCCTCAGGGGAGCTGTTTTTT
>-|once|TRBJ2-2|TRBV6-5
CASSYSGRGTGELFF
TGTGCCAGCAGTTACTCGGGTCGGGGCACCGGGGAGCTGTTTTTT
>-|-|TRBJ2-7|TRBV6-5
CASSNSYEQYF
TGTGCCAGCAGTAACTCCTACGAGCAGTACTTC
>-|-|TRBJ2-3|TRBV4-3
CASSQEPGGWSTDTQYF
TGCGCCAGCAGCCAAGAACCCGGGGGCTGGAGCACAGATACGCAGTATTTT
>TRBD1|-|TRBJ1-3|TRBV28
CASKTGGWSGNTIYF
TGTGCCAGCAAGACAGGGGGATGGTCTGGAAACACCATATATTTT
>TRBD1|-|TRBJ1-2|TRBV27
CASSLSGQSGYTF
TGTGCCAGCAGTTTATCGGGACAGAGCGGCTACACCTTC
>-|-|TRBJ2-3|TRBV6-1
CASSQRLGGTDTQYF
TGTGCCAGCAGCCAAAGACTAGGGGGCACAGATACGCAGTATTTT